Presented here are 2 T cell receptor beta chains from one specimen sequenced in a study of CD8 T cells in ankylosing spondylitis. Notes on the study in general: It appeared that ankylosing spondylitis blood was characterized by a TCR beta motif of fewer than ten highly homologous variants.

TCRdb recomputed calls from the 5' RACE reads with MiXCR, one row per CDR3 protein. The sample consists of about 220,000 distinct CDR3 sequences, 6% to 8.5% of them appearing once. Their antigen targets remain unknown. The sequenced sample was blood, either unsorted or a sorted T cell fraction (not recorded which). The receptor source for this set is a male donor with ankylosing spondylitis.

This clonotype has a handful of counts. The chain carries TRBV4-3 and TRBJ1-2, with TRBD1 matching over 7 bases. This CDR3 contains 19 residues. The germline CDR1 and CDR2 sequences are LGHNA and YSLEER. Trimming took 4 bases from V and 5 from J; bases not matched to a gene: 22. The CDR3 nucleotides are TGCGCCAGCAGCCCCCACACTGCGGGACAGCACTTTTGGTTTTATGGCTACACCTTC. Translating gives CASSPHTAGQHFWFYGYTF.

V usage is TRBV27 and J usage is TRBJ1-1; D is undetermined. The V end lost 3 bases, the J end lost 4 bases, and 9 bases lay between the germline ends. Per the germline V gene, CDR1 is MNHEY and CDR2 is SMNVEV (reference sequence). The CDR3 sequence is 13 residues long. The DNA for the CDR3 is TGTGCCAGCAGTTTCGGGGTTTCCACTGAAGCTTTCTTT. Translated, it gives CASSFGVSTEAFF.